This T cell receptor beta chain is drawn from a study of blood T cell repertoires in COVID-19. Background on the study: The origin of the acute and convalescent COVID-19 samples was the United States, Italy and Spain. The analysed material was cDNA or gDNA that came from T cells, B-cell-depleted T cells, or PBMCs.

The CDR3 spans 14 residues. V lost 7 bases and J lost 1, with 11 bases in between. From germline, CDR1 is MDHEN and CDR2 SYDVKM. Source study methods: Estimation of nucleated cell counts was performed using reference gene primer amplification. Measured with immunoSEQ multiplex PCR; TCRdb has only the in-frame clones, and not every one. V and J calls and clone size are given by that table; D and trimming were obtained from the DNA. The sample carries around 81,000 clones, under 85% recorded once. What was sequenced was peripheral blood. This receptor was obtained from a human donor in a cohort sampled during active COVID-19. V gene TRBV28 combines with J gene TRBJ1-5; perhaps TRBD1 as D (5 bases). The CDR3 is CASTPGWSNQPQHF. The CDR3 nucleotides are TGTGCCAGCACCCCAGGGTGGAGCAATCAGCCCCAGCATTTT.